This TCR beta chain originates from a study of shared clonotypes between healthy human individuals (dated by TCRdb to about 2020). About the full investigation: Three men and two women, aged 18 to 49 years, made up the cohort. For each donor, three plates each were used for CD4 naive and CD4 memory, two plates were used for CD8 naive, and one plate was used for CD8 memory. Blood TCR repertoires of a handful of healthy adults were deeply sequenced to estimate repertoire size and the extent of clonotype sharing between individuals. To increase sequencing depth and limit assay-specific biases, different laboratories used diverse techniques to prepare libraries and sequence TCR repertoires. Leukapheresis yielded between about 0.9 and 9 billion PBMCs per donor.

General findings and caveats noted by the study authors: Because the study included only a small number of donors, the genetic and exposure-history diversity represented was limited. Based on pairwise subsampling, the degree of clonotype sharing among donors was expected to be affected by sequencing depth. Sampling was restricted to blood, and TCR repertoires in tissue are likely to differ from TCR repertoires in blood. Compared with non-shared clonotypes, clonotypes shared by all four sorted-subset donors had higher generation probabilities. Rarefaction of sorted-subset datasets indicated incomplete sequencing despite the large sequencing depth. Sharing across several donors was observed for approximately 4.6% of naive CD4, over 3% of naive CD8, roughly 2.3% of memory CD4, and around 0.44% of memory CD8 clonotypes. Estimated clonotype richness was generally larger for naive than for memory subsets.

Comment on this clone: Its antigen has not been determined. Base qualities are missing; no much larger clone stands one base away.

Healthy HIV-negative adults with no recently reported acute infections or vaccinations were included as donors. Only Caucasian adults living in Nashville, Tennessee, USA were represented among the donors. CD4+ T cells were enriched through magnetic negative selection, after which naive cells were positively selected on CD45RA and the remaining negative fraction served as the memory subset. After blood collection by leukapheresis, PBMCs were isolated using Ficoll-Histopaque density gradient centrifugation and then cryopreserved in the vapor phase of liquid nitrogen. Purity and quantity of every magnetically sorted T cell population were checked by analytical flow cytometry. Genomic DNA was isolated from every sorted fraction and measured by UV absorbance on a Nanodrop 2000c. V was cut back by 3 bases and J by 6 bases, leaving a gap of 15 bases between them. The CDR1 and CDR2 encoded by the germline V gene are SGHTA and FQGTGA. From its cysteine to its phenylalanine, the CDR3 spans 15 amino acids. Only the CDR3 part of the read is kept: 45 bases, read in frame from the first base.

TCR CDR3 regions were amplified from genomic DNA by multiplex PCR using the deep immunoSEQ assay. For each cell subset, the extracted genomic DNA was distributed evenly across all wells of several immunoSEQ 96-well plates, and each plate served as one replicate. For sorted subsets, 150 to 250 ng genomic DNA, equal to about 30,000 T cell genomes, was loaded into each replicate PCR. The purified libraries were quantified using a Qubit 3.0 fluorometer, sized with a Bioanalyzer 2100, and then quantified again using the KAPA Library Quantification kit. Every immunoSEQ 96-well plate was sequenced on a separate single-read 150-cycle Illumina NextSeq 550 flow cell. The paper's processing steps were these. Because only junctional sequences without quality scores were contained in the immunoSEQ output, filtering matching that applied to full-length reads could not be performed. Sequences were annotated with PyIR, a Python wrapper for IgBLAST v1.9, and V/J genes and CDR3 were assigned using IMGT germline references. Reads with weak V/J assignments (E-value above 1e-6), missing CDR3, stop codons, out-of-frame junctions, or ambiguous translated residues were removed. V3J clonotypes were defined as sequences sharing the same inferred V gene, J gene, and CDR3 amino acid sequence. The percentage overlap between two repertoires was calculated by dividing the number of shared unique clonotypes by the size of the smaller repertoire. Repertoire richness was assessed with RTK rarefaction, the Chao1 estimator, and Recon v2.1 estimates of unobserved clonotypes. Generation probabilities for all TCRbeta clonotypes obtained by the gDNA method from a handful of donors were computed using OLGA. In its TCRdb copy, this immuneACCESS table keeps in-frame sequences only and misses some clones. Where compared with another copy, unresolved V genes explain less than half of these, and the others have no known cause. V, J and clone size derive from that table, while D and trimming were established from the DNA sequence. Within this sample are about 980,000 clones, with approximately 80% of them counted one time only. The ten largest clones take up 1.5% of the sample.

The TCR sequence derives from a man between 18 and 29 years old in good health. The chain employs TRBV7-3 and TRBJ2-1; the D gene is not confidently resolved. Sequencing used memory CD4+ T cells sorted from blood. The cell subset or site label of this sample denotes: CD45RA-negative fraction. Read as DNA, the sequence is TGTGCCAGCAGCTTGGATTCAAATCCATCCAATGAGCAGTTCTTC. Protein translation: CASSLDSNPSNEQFF.